The 9 T cell receptor beta chains in this list originate from one sample, sequenced in a study of blood T cell repertoires in COVID-19. The repertoire was sequenced with immunoSEQ multiplex PCR; TCRdb's copy has only in-frame clones and lacks some. The sample gives roughly 300,000 clones, around 80% of which show up once; approximately 1.1% is in the top ten. Sequencing input: peripheral blood. The receptors originated from a woman between 50 and 59 years old with acute or convalescent COVID-19.

The chain couples TRBV29-1 to TRBJ1-1, with 10 bases lining up with TRBD1. The V gene's germline CDR1 is SQVTM and CDR2 ANQGSEA. Losses at the gene ends were 3 bases for V and 2 bases for J; bases not matched to a gene: 3. This CDR3 region has 14 residues. The CDR3, as DNA: TGCAGCGTTGAGGGGACAGGGGCTAACACTGAAGCTTTCTTT. Translating it yields CSVEGTGANTEAFF. Drawing the rest from reference TRBV29-1 and TRBJ1-1, the complete variable domain is SAVISQKPSRDICQRGTSLTIQCQVDSQVTMMFWYRQQPGQSLTLIATANQGSEATYESGFVIDKFPISRPNLTFSTLTVSNMSPEDSSIYLCSVEGTGANTEAFFGQGTRLTVV.

J is TRBJ2-2 and V is TRBV5-1, with D perhaps TRBD2 (5 bases). Trimming pared 4 bases from V and 5 bases from J, leaving 12 bases between. Germline lookup yields CDR1 SGHRS and CDR2 YFSETQ. The CDR3 sequence is 14 residues long. CDR3 nucleotides: TGCGCCAGCAGCGAGGGTTTTGGGACCGGGGAGCTGTTTTTT. Its protein is CASSEGFGTGELFF.

This chain joins TRBV18 and TRBJ1-6; a weak D match, TRBD1 (5 bases). The CDR3 has 13 amino acids. CDR1 and CDR2 (germline): KGHSH, LQKENI. Trimming cost V 3 bases and J 9 bases, with 9 bases left between them. This chain's CDR3 is CASSPGQTSPLHF. The CDR3 bases are TGTGCCAGCTCACCGGGGCAGACTTCACCCCTCCACTTT.

This chain connects TRBV27 to TRBJ2-6; unclear D gene. Trimming left V 8 bases short and J 0 bases short, with 5 bases between. This CDR3 comprises 13 residues. Germline V lookup: CDR1 MNHEY, CDR2 SMNVEV (reference sequence). Here the CDR3 DNA reads TGTGCCAGCGGCCTCTCTGGGGCCAACGTCCTGACTTTC. Protein: CASGLSGANVLTF.

The chain uses TRBV18 and TRBJ2-3; 7 positions agree with TRBD2. This CDR3 spans 14 amino acids. After removal of 4 bases from V and 7 bases from J, the junction contained 8 bases not matched to a gene. Germline V gene sequence: CDR1 KGHSH, CDR2 LQKENI. The CDR3 loop is CASSRPGGLNTQYF. CDR3 DNA: TGTGCCAGCTCACGACCGGGAGGACTCAATACGCAGTATTTT.

This chain joins TRBV5-1 and TRBJ1-3, with 8 bases lining up with TRBD1. This CDR3 is built from 14 residues. With 2 bases clipped from V and 7 bases from J, the junction kept 5 bases outside the gene matches. Germline lookup yields CDR1 SGHRS and CDR2 YFSETQ. In nucleotides, the CDR3 is TGCGCCAGCAGCTTTAATGCAGGGGGCAACACCATATATTTT. It codes for CASSFNAGGNTIYF.

The V call is TRBV4-3, the J call TRBJ2-2; 8 bases match TRBD2. Germline CDR1 reads LGHNA; CDR2 reads YSLEER. Trimming at V came to 6 bases and at J to 4 bases, leaving 7 bases not matched to a gene. The CDR3 consists of 15 residues. The CDR3 sequence: CASREGLVVTGELFF. The CDR3 nucleotides read TGCGCCAGCAGAGAGGGACTAGTCGTCACCGGGGAGCTGTTTTTT.

The V gene is TRBV20-1, the J gene TRBJ2-1; D not certain. Looked up from germline, CDR1 is DFQATT and CDR2 is SNEGSKA (reference sequence). V lost 2 bases and J lost 7, with 6 bases in between. This CDR3 is built from 11 residues. Written as DNA, the CDR3 is TGCAGTGCTAGATTCAGGAATGAGCAGTTCTTC. Protein sequence: CSARFRNEQFF.

This clone was observed once. The rearrangement uses TRBV4-3 and TRBJ2-7; 11 positions agree with TRBD1. The trim removed 3 bases at V and 0 bases at J, leaving 4 bases unmatched. The CDR3 has 16 residues. Per the germline V gene, CDR1 is LGHNA and CDR2 is YSLEER. The CDR3 loop reads CASSQDRGLLSYEQYF. The CDR3 region has the DNA TGCGCCAGCAGCCAGGACAGGGGGCTCCTCTCCTACGAGCAGTACTTC.